This T cell receptor (beta chain) came from a study of blood T cell repertoires in COVID-19. Study details: Samples representing acute and convalescent COVID-19 were sourced from the United States, Italy and Spain. T cells, B-cell-depleted T cells, or PBMCs supplied cDNA or gDNA.

CDR1 SNHLY and CDR2 FYNNEI come from the germline V gene. This CDR3 comprises 14 residues. Trimming took 7 bases from V and 3 from J; bases not matched to a gene: 5. In the authors' methods: Amplification of reference gene primers was used by the study to estimate nucleated cell counts. Libraries were prepared by immunoSEQ multiplex PCR; TCRdb keeps only in-frame clonotypes and omits some of them. Clonal size and the V and J genes are those of that table, whereas D and trimming came from the DNA. Here the sample spans 130,000 to 150,000 clones, approximately 80% being singletons. The rearrangement uses TRBV2 and TRBJ1-5, with 8 nucleotides matching TRBD1. The TCR originated in a man aged 60 to 69 with active or convalescent COVID-19. Sequencing used peripheral blood. In DNA, the CDR3 is TGTGCCAGCACTCGGGACAGGCTCAATCAGCCCCAGCATTTT. Its protein is CASTRDRLNQPQHF.